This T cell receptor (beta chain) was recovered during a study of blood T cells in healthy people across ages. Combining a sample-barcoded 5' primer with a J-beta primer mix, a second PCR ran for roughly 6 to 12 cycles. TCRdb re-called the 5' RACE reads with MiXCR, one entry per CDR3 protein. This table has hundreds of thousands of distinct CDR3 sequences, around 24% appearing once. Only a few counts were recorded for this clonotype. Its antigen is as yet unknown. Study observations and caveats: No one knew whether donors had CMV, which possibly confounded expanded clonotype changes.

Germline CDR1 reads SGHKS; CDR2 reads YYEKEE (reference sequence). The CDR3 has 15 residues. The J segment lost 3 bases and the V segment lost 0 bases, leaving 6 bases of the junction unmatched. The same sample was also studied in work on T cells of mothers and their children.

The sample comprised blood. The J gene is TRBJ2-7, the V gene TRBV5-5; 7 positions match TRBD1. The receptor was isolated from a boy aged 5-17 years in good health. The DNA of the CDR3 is TGTGCCAGCAGCTTGGAGGGGACAGTCTACTACGAGCAGTACTTC. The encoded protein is CASSLEGTVYYEQYF.